The rows below give T cell receptor beta chains drawn from one sample of a study of T cell responses to AZD1222 COVID-19 vaccine. Only in-frame clones appear in the TCRdb table, and some are missing; sequencing was by immunoSEQ multiplex PCR. In the table there are roughly 66,000 clones, 84% of which are singletons. Sample: peripheral blood, taken on day 0 of AZD1222 vaccination. These receptors originate from an adult in good health. CDR3s include the opening cysteine and the closing phenylalanine or tryptophan. Fields, in order: V gene, J gene, D gene, clone size, CDR3 protein, CDR3 DNA. The D gene is left open where the match is weak. The listing skips clone size in some rows; elsewhere it reads once, few, many or a size class.

>TRBV7-2|TRBJ2-1|.|.
CASRPSGSSYNEQFF
TGTGCCAGCAGGCCCTCGGGGTCCTCCTACAATGAGCAGTTCTTC
>TRBV7-2|TRBJ1-3|.|.
CASSLFTGSGNTIYF
TGTGCCAGCAGCTTGTTTACGGGCTCTGGAAACACCATATATTTT
>TRBV27|TRBJ2-7|.|.
CASSPGTISYEQYF
TGTGCCAGCAGCCCCGGGACCATCTCCTACGAGCAGTACTTC
>TRBV7-8|TRBJ2-7|TRBD2|once
CASSLALAGGRGEQYF
TGTGCCAGCAGCTTAGCCCTAGCGGGGGGTAGGGGCGAGCAGTACTTC
>TRBV29-1|TRBJ2-2|TRBD1|.
CSVVRGRGFGTGELFF
TGCAGCGTTGTTAGAGGCAGGGGGTTTGGCACCGGGGAGCTGTTTTTT
>TRBV11-2|TRBJ2-5|TRBD2|.
CASSIAAGDGKTQYF
TGTGCCAGCAGCATAGCCGCGGGGGATGGAAAGACCCAGTACTTC
>TRBV2|TRBJ1-3|.|.
CASSVAVGNTIYF
TGTGCCAGCAGTGTGGCAGTAGGAAACACCATATATTTT
>TRBV11-3|TRBJ1-3|TRBD1|.
CASSPTGSGNTIYF
TGTGCCAGCAGCCCGACAGGGTCTGGAAACACCATATATTTT
>TRBV5-8|TRBJ1-2|.|.
CASSLTGRVSRAHNYGYTF
TGTGCCAGCAGCTTGACGGGAAGGGTGAGTCGGGCGCACAACTATGGCTACACCTTC
>TRBV3-1/TRBV3-2|TRBJ2-7|.|.
CASSQGGSRAGEQYF
TGTGCCAGCAGCCAAGGGGGGAGTAGGGCGGGCGAGCAGTACTTC
>TRBV29-1|TRBJ1-1|TRBD1|.
CSVAGQMNTEAFF
TGCAGCGTGGCGGGACAGATGAACACTGAAGCTTTCTTT
>TRBV11-3|TRBJ1-1|.|.
CASSVGKGTEAFF
TGTGCCAGCAGCGTAGGGAAGGGGACTGAAGCTTTCTTT
>TRBV4-3|TRBJ2-7|.|.
CASSQDRDSGYEQYF
TGCGCCAGCAGCCAAGATAGAGACAGTGGCTACGAGCAGTACTTC
>TRBV6-6|TRBJ1-5|.|.
CASSYSGRSNQPQHF
TGTGCCAGCAGTTACTCAGGCAGAAGCAATCAGCCCCAGCATTTT
>TRBV7-9|TRBJ2-3|.|.
CASPTERRTNTDTQYF
TGTGCCAGCCCGACGGAGAGGAGGACGAACACAGATACGCAGTATTTT
>TRBV29-1|TRBJ2-7|TRBD1|.
CSVEAGTELYEQYF
TGCAGCGTTGAGGCCGGGACAGAATTATACGAGCAGTACTTC
>TRBV2|TRBJ2-5|.|.
CASTAIGGPQETQYF
TGTGCCAGCACCGCCATAGGAGGGCCCCAAGAGACCCAGTACTTC
>TRBV29-1|TRBJ1-1|.|.
CSAPDSRLAVGTAFF
TGCAGCGCACCGGACAGCCGCCTCGCCGTTGGGACAGCTTTCTTT
>TRBV27|TRBJ1-3|.|.
CARWGFGNTIYF
TGTGCCAGGTGGGGGTTCGGAAACACCATATATTTT
>TRBV6-1|TRBJ2-3|.|.
CASSDGQPTDTQYF
TGTGCCAGCAGTGACGGACAGCCCACAGATACGCAGTATTTT
>TRBV20-1|TRBJ1-6|.|.
CSASSGMARDSPLHF
TGCAGTGCTAGTTCAGGGATGGCTCGGGATTCACCCCTCCACTTT
>TRBV4-3|TRBJ1-2|.|.
CASSQGVGNYGYTF
TGCGCCAGCAGCCAAGGGGTGGGGAACTATGGCTACACCTTC
>TRBV5-1|TRBJ2-1|TRBD1|.
CASSFQGAPDEQFF
TGCGCCAGCAGCTTTCAGGGGGCGCCGGATGAGCAGTTCTTC
>TRBV7-6|TRBJ2-7|TRBD1|.
CASSPRTGYSYEQYF
TGTGCCAGCAGCCCACGGACAGGGTATTCCTACGAGCAGTACTTC
>TRBV2|TRBJ2-2|.|.
CASCQGQGGELFF
TGTGCCAGCTGTCAGGGGCAGGGCGGGGAGCTGTTTTTT
>TRBV27|TRBJ1-6|.|.
CASSLQGRNSPLHF
TGTGCCAGCAGTTTGCAGGGGAGGAATTCACCCCTCCACTTT
>TRBV5-1|TRBJ2-3|TRBD2|.
CASSLDGLAGLRTDTQYF
TGCGCCAGCAGCTTGGACGGACTAGCGGGGCTCCGCACAGATACGCAGTATTTT
>TRBV7-8|TRBJ1-4|.|.
CASRMDTGNEKLFF
TGTGCCAGCAGGATGGACACAGGGAACGAAAAACTGTTTTTT
>TRBV9|TRBJ1-1|.|once
CASSVFMENTEAFF
TGTGCCAGCAGCGTATTTATGGAGAACACTGAAGCTTTCTTT
>TRBV28|TRBJ1-2|.|.
CASSFPSALSYTF
TGTGCCAGCAGTTTCCCGAGTGCCTTAAGCTACACCTTC
>TRBV30|TRBJ1-2|TRBD1|.
CAWSPDRFGGYTF
TGTGCCTGGAGCCCGGACAGGTTCGGCGGCTACACCTTC
>TRBV2|TRBJ2-5|.|.
CATKADQETQYF
TGTGCCACCAAAGCGGACCAAGAGACCCAGTACTTC